The following is a T cell receptor (beta chain) sequence with its context. The antigen is not known. This entry belongs to a study of identical twins. Regarding the study as a whole: Zero-insertion analyses might be partly confounded by invariant T cells like MAIT and iNKT.

CDR3 size: 12 residues. Germline CDR1 is SEHNR and CDR2 is FQNEAQ (reference sequence). TCRdb re-called the 5' RACE reads with MiXCR, one entry per CDR3 protein. The table lists under 350,000 distinct CDR3 sequences, nearly 9.5% of them singletons. These data also featured in a second study, about yellow fever vaccine responses in identical twins.

The TCR originated in a woman between 18 and 30 years old in good health. This chain joins TRBV7-9 and TRBJ1-4, with D possibly TRBD1 on 5 matching bases. The sequenced sample consisted of CD8+ T cells sorted from blood. DNA for the CDR3: TGTGTCTCTCCCGGGACGGATGAAAAACTGTTTTTT. Amino acid sequence: CVSPGTDEKLFF.